The rows below give T cell receptor beta chains drawn from one sample of a study of blood T cell repertoires in COVID-19. The assay was immunoSEQ multiplex PCR, and TCRdb's table has in-frame clones only and misses some. The table includes 100,000 or so clones, 84% detected once. The sequenced sample consisted of peripheral blood. The source is a man between 65 and 85 years old with active or convalescent COVID-19. The CDR3 runs from the conserved cysteine through the conserved F or W. The D gene is left open where the match is weak. Clone size is shown for a subset of rows, as once, few, many or a class of expanded clone.

v_call	j_call	clone_size	d_call	cdr3_aa	cdr3_nt
TRBV19	TRBJ1-4	.	.	CASSITGRDEKLFF	TGTGCCAGTAGTATCACCGGGAGGGATGAAAAACTGTTTTTT
TRBV11-2	TRBJ2-3	.	.	CASSSGLNSLTDTQYF	TGTGCCAGCAGCTCGGGGTTGAATTCGCTGACAGATACGCAGTATTTT
TRBV5-4	TRBJ2-1	.	TRBD2	CASRVGLAGDNEQFF	TGTGCCAGCAGGGTGGGACTAGCGGGGGACAATGAGCAGTTCTTC
TRBV7-9	TRBJ2-3	.	TRBD2	CASSLGLAVSTDTQYF	TGTGCCAGCAGCTTAGGACTAGCGGTTAGCACAGATACGCAGTATTTT
TRBV2	TRBJ1-5	.	TRBD1	CASSDSGTGFRNQPQHF	TGTGCCAGCAGTGACTCCGGGACAGGGTTTAGGAATCAGCCCCAGCATTTT
TRBV5-4	TRBJ2-7	.	.	CASSPGGRGPYEQYF	TGTGCCAGCAGCCCGGGGGGCAGGGGGCCTTACGAGCAGTACTTC
TRBV7-2	TRBJ2-2	.	.	CASSLQGQRGELFF	TGTGCCAGCAGCTTACAGGGGCAGAGAGGGGAGCTGTTTTTT
TRBV28	TRBJ1-2	.	TRBD1	CASRIPGQGALSF	TGTGCCAGCAGAATTCCGGGACAGGGGGCCTTATCCTTC
TRBV3-1/TRBV3-2	TRBJ1-2	.	TRBD1	CASTTGGGYGYTF	TGTGCCAGCACCACAGGGGGGGGCTATGGCTACACCTTC
TRBV3-1/TRBV3-2	TRBJ1-1	.	TRBD1	CASSQQGATEAFF	TGTGCCAGCAGCCAACAGGGGGCTACTGAAGCTTTCTTT
TRBV28	TRBJ2-3	.	.	CASSFASGILQGTQYF	TGTGCCAGCAGTTTCGCTAGCGGAATCCTACAGGGTACGCAGTATTTT
TRBV11-2	TRBJ2-7	.	.	CASSLPLGRTRREQYF	TGTGCCAGCAGCTTACCGTTGGGCCGCACGAGGAGGGAGCAGTACTTC
TRBV24-1	TRBJ1-1	.	.	CATRSGLNTEAFF	TGTGCCACCCGGTCGGGGTTGAACACTGAAGCTTTCTTT
TRBV6-5	TRBJ2-3	.	TRBD2	CASRGSGTDTQYF	TGTGCCAGCCGCGGGAGTGGGACAGATACGCAGTATTTT
TRBV9	TRBJ2-3	.	.	CASSGGTHASTDTQYF	TGTGCCAGCAGCGGAGGGACTCATGCTAGCACAGATACGCAGTATTTT
TRBV28	TRBJ2-1	.	.	CASTRRVGGPSSNEQFF	TGTGCCAGCACCCGACGGGTGGGGGGACCTTCAAGTAATGAGCAGTTCTTC
TRBV30	TRBJ1-3	.	.	CAWSLAPYRNTIYF	TGTGCCTGGAGCCTCGCCCCATACAGGAACACCATATATTTT
TRBV19	TRBJ2-3	.	TRBD2	CASSTSGGFTDTQYF	TGTGCCAGTAGTACTAGCGGGGGGTTTACAGATACGCAGTATTTT
TRBV5-4	TRBJ2-2	.	.	CASSSDRVAPDTGELFF	TGTGCCAGCAGCTCCGACCGGGTTGCCCCTGACACCGGGGAGCTGTTTTTT
TRBV23-1	TRBJ1-1	.	TRBD1	CASSHGQGVSLNTEAFF	TGCGCCAGCAGTCATGGACAGGGGGTGTCTCTGAACACTGAAGCTTTCTTT
TRBV5-8	TRBJ1-6	.	TRBD1	CASQNRQGAGYGSPLHF	TGTGCCAGCCAAAATCGACAGGGGGCGGGTTATGGTTCACCCCTCCACTTT
TRBV2	TRBJ1-5	.	TRBD1	CASSVSGQGNQPQHF	TGTGCCAGCAGTGTCTCGGGACAGGGTAATCAGCCCCAGCATTTT
TRBV5-1	TRBJ1-6	.	TRBD1	CASSTGQGFGYISPLHF	TGCGCCAGCAGCACGGGACAGGGCTTTGGGTATATTTCACCCCTCCACTTT
TRBV5-1	TRBJ1-1	.	TRBD1	CASSSQGATEAFF	TGCGCCAGCAGCTCCCAGGGGGCCACTGAAGCTTTCTTT
TRBV7-6	TRBJ1-2	.	.	CASSPNAGTHYGYTF	TGTGCCAGCAGCCCAAACGCCGGGACTCACTATGGCTACACCTTC
TRBV29-1	TRBJ2-5	.	TRBD1	CSGTGEETQYF	TGCAGCGGGACAGGTGAAGAGACCCAGTACTTC
TRBV7-2	TRBJ2-2	.	.	CASSPRFSGTGELFF	TGTGCCAGCAGCCCCAGATTCAGCGGCACCGGGGAGCTGTTTTTT
TRBV28	TRBJ1-1	.	.	CASKKGAGYTEAFF	TGTGCCAGCAAGAAGGGAGCGGGATACACTGAAGCTTTCTTT
TRBV30	TRBJ1-2	.	.	CAWSVVGGTNYGYTF	TGTGCCTGGAGTGTAGTCGGGGGAACTAACTATGGCTACACCTTC
TRBV4-3	TRBJ2-1	few	.	CASSQRRGYHNEQFF	TGCGCCAGCAGCCAGAGACGGGGTTACCACAATGAGCAGTTCTTC
TRBV10-2	TRBJ1-2	.	TRBD1	CASRPQGADYGYTF	TGCGCCAGCAGGCCACAGGGGGCTGACTATGGCTACACCTTC
TRBV28	TRBJ1-5	.	TRBD1	CASSLSTPTGGRSNQPQHF	TGTGCCAGCAGTTTATCAACCCCGACAGGGGGTAGGAGCAATCAGCCCCAGCATTTT
TRBV19	TRBJ1-5	.	.	CASSIGGTQYQPQHF	TGTGCCAGTAGTATTGGGGGGACCCAGTACCAGCCCCAGCATTTT
TRBV27	TRBJ1-5	.	.	CASSSGESNQPQHF	TGTGCCAGCAGTTCAGGGGAGAGCAATCAGCCCCAGCATTTT
TRBV29-1	TRBJ2-6	few	.	CSVEQGRPGANVLTF	TGCAGCGTTGAGCAGGGGCGGCCTGGGGCCAACGTCCTGACTTTC
TRBV11-3	TRBJ1-1	.	TRBD1	CASSGTGGTEAFF	TGTGCCAGCAGCGGGACAGGGGGCACTGAAGCTTTCTTT
TRBV6-2/TRBV6-3	TRBJ1-5	.	.	CASSYGSGGNQPQHF	TGTGCCAGCAGCTATGGATCGGGAGGCAATCAGCCCCAGCATTTT
TRBV6-5	TRBJ1-3	.	TRBD1	CASRDRGGNTIYF	TGTGCCAGCAGGGACAGGGGTGGAAACACCATATATTTT
TRBV2	TRBJ2-3	once	.	CASSITFGTDTQYF	TGTGCCAGTAGCATTACCTTCGGAACAGATACGCAGTATTTT
TRBV7-3	TRBJ2-1	.	.	CASSLGGAFLNEQFF	TGTGCCAGCAGCTTAGGGGGGGCCTTTTTGAATGAGCAGTTCTTC
TRBV2	TRBJ2-4	.	.	CASKSGENIQYF	TGTGCCAGCAAGTCGGGGGAAAACATTCAGTACTTC
TRBV7-2	TRBJ2-7	few	TRBD2	CASSLAARTSGGYEQYF	TGTGCCAGCAGCTTAGCGGCCCGGACTAGCGGGGGCTACGAGCAGTACTTC
TRBV30	TRBJ1-3	.	.	CAWSQSGGSSGNTIYF	TGTGCCTGGAGTCAAAGTGGCGGGAGCTCTGGAAACACCATATATTTT
TRBV18	TRBJ2-7	.	.	CASSPLDGGTYEQYF	TGTGCCAGCTCACCGTTGGACGGGGGAACCTACGAGCAGTACTTC
TRBV7-8	TRBJ2-7	.	TRBD1	CASSLGTGPYEQYF	TGTGCCAGCAGCCTGGGGACAGGACCCTACGAGCAGTACTTC
TRBV30	TRBJ1-1	.	TRBD1	CAWREGATRRTEAFF	TGTGCCTGGAGAGAGGGGGCGACACGTCGCACTGAAGCTTTCTTT
TRBV5-6	TRBJ1-5	.	.	CASSVQGWIGQPQHF	TGTGCCAGCAGCGTCCAGGGGTGGATCGGTCAGCCCCAGCATTTT
TRBV30	TRBJ2-1	once	TRBD2	CAWTVSGGMDEQFF	TGTGCCTGGACCGTAAGCGGGGGGATGGATGAGCAGTTCTTC
TRBV7-2	TRBJ1-1	.	TRBD1	CASSLVGTGVVSEAFF	TGTGCCAGCAGCTTAGTGGGGACAGGTGTAGTTTCTGAAGCTTTCTTT
TRBV7-8	TRBJ1-3	.	.	CASSFQGVGGNTIYF	TGTGCCAGCAGCTTTCAGGGTGTAGGAGGAAACACCATATATTTT
TRBV18	TRBJ1-1	.	.	CASSQNRDTEAFF	TGTGCCAGCTCACAGAACAGGGACACTGAAGCTTTCTTT
TRBV5-8	TRBJ2-1	.	.	CASSLGPGGHNEQFF	TGTGCCAGCAGCTTGGGACCGGGGGGCCACAATGAGCAGTTCTTC
TRBV19	TRBJ1-6	.	.	CASSIRGRGANSPLHF	TGTGCCAGTAGTATACGGGGCCGGGGGGCCAATTCACCCCTCCACTTT
TRBV7-9	TRBJ1-1	.	.	CASSLQGMNTEAFF	TGTGCCAGCAGCTTACAGGGAATGAACACTGAAGCTTTCTTT
TRBV10-3	TRBJ2-1	once	TRBD2	CAISEGLMTSGNEQFF	TGTGCCATCAGTGAGGGATTAATGACTAGCGGCAATGAGCAGTTCTTC
TRBV7-2	TRBJ1-3	.	.	CASSRSGDGNTIYF	TGTGCCAGCAGCCGTTCAGGGGACGGAAACACCATATATTTT